The clone carrying this TCR beta chain showed up many times. Its antigen is undetermined. The junction had 4 bases not matched to a gene; V was cut back by 6 bases and J by 11 bases. The germline V gene has CDR1 SNHLY and CDR2 FYNNEI. The CDR3 has 12 residues. The data belong to a study of T cells in Graves' hyperthyroidism and ophthalmopathy. Study results and limitations: Among thyroid clonotypes expanded above 0.001, most also appeared in blood. Ophthalmopathy got predicted by the model a median approximately 6.4 months before its onset.

Over 18 months, lack of ophthalmopathy progression marked Graves' hyperthyroidism as stable. Every diagnosis used clinical symptoms, serum thyroxine and TRAb, thyroid ultrasound and orbital computed tomography. Template material for amplifying TCR beta CDR3 regions consisted of RNA transcripts. Initially, a first-round RT-PCR of the TCR CDR3 employed the HTBI primer set. TCRdb re-called the multiplex PCR reads with MiXCR, one entry per CDR3 protein. This sample carries 250,000 to 300,000 distinct CDR3 sequences, about 13% of them seen once, and the ten largest clones take approximately 7.9%. Sequenced sample: blood. This chain connects TRBV2 to TRBJ1-4; TRBD1 matches at 9 bases. The source of this sequence is a woman aged 40-49 years with Graves' hyperthyroidism. CDR3 bases: TGTGCCAGCAGAGACAGGGGGGAGAAACTGTTTTTT. It codes for CASRDRGEKLFF.